A selection of T cell receptor beta chains follows, all from one sample in a study of spatial heterogeneity in lung cancer. Each CDR3 protein gets one entry after TCRdb re-called the 5' RACE reads with MiXCR. Of some 80,000 distinct CDR3 sequences in the sample, roughly 8% were seen once. The source was PBMCs, collected at surgery. The receptors derive from a male donor with early-stage non-small cell lung cancer. The CDR3 runs from the conserved cysteine through the conserved F or W. Each record gives: V gene, J gene, clone size, CDR3 length, D gene, CDR3 protein, CDR3 DNA. D genes are given only for firm matches. The listing skips clone size in some rows; elsewhere it reads once, few, many or a size class.

>TRBV5-1|TRBJ1-1|many|14|TRBD1
CASSIGQGSTEAFF
TGCGCCAGCAGCATTGGACAGGGAAGCACTGAAGCTTTCTTT
>TRBV7-9|TRBJ2-1|many|15|.
CASSFRSAYYNEQFF
TGTGCCAGCAGCTTTAGAAGCGCCTACTACAATGAGCAGTTCTTC
>TRBV20-1|TRBJ1-1|many|16|TRBD1
CSASDSSTGAAGEAFF
TGCAGTGCTAGCGACTCGTCGACAGGGGCCGCCGGTGAAGCTTTCTTT
>TRBV29-1|TRBJ2-5|many|16|TRBD2
CSVGGLAGGRTETQYF
TGCAGCGTTGGAGGACTAGCGGGAGGCAGGACAGAGACCCAGTACTTC
>TRBV19|TRBJ2-5|few|12|.
CASRQAGETQYF
TGTGCCAGTAGGCAGGCCGGAGAGACCCAGTACTTC
>TRBV19|TRBJ2-2|.|15|TRBD2
CASTGEGGYTGELFF
TGTGCCAGTACCGGGGAGGGTGGTTACACCGGGGAGCTGTTTTTT
>TRBV7-8|TRBJ1-2|few|12|.
CASSLGVYGYTF
TGTGCCAGCAGCTTAGGGGTCTATGGCTACACCTTC
>TRBV5-1|TRBJ1-5|many|15|TRBD1
CASSATGGGNQPQHF
TGCGCCAGCAGCGCGACAGGGGGAGGTAATCAGCCCCAGCATTTT
>TRBV12-3/TRBV12-4|TRBJ1-2|.|14|.
CASSLGTVNYGYTF
TGTGCCAGCAGTTTAGGGACGGTTAACTATGGCTACACCTTC
>TRBV20-1|TRBJ2-7|.|14|.
CSAPRGQAPYEQYF
TGCAGTGCCCCTCGAGGGCAAGCTCCTTACGAGCAGTACTTC
>TRBV6-5|TRBJ1-1|.|16|.
CASRETGIRVITEAFF
TGTGCCAGCAGAGAAACAGGGATAAGGGTGATCACTGAAGCTTTCTTT
>TRBV2|TRBJ2-6|many|16|TRBD2
CARGGTTKSGANVLTF
TGTGCCCGCGGGGGGACAACTAAGTCCGGGGCCAACGTCCTGACTTTC
>TRBV20-1|TRBJ2-3|.|14|.
CSARDGRRGDTQYF
TGCAGTGCTAGAGATGGACGGCGGGGAGATACGCAGTATTTT
>TRBV4-1|TRBJ2-3|many|17|TRBD1
CASSPLVRGRLTDTQYF
TGCGCCAGCAGCCCCCTCGTGAGGGGGCGCCTCACAGATACGCAGTATTTT
>TRBV20-1|TRBJ2-3|many|15|TRBD2
CSGYRLAEVADTQYF
TGCAGTGGATACCGACTAGCGGAAGTGGCAGATACGCAGTATTTT
>TRBV5-1|TRBJ2-5|few|16|.
CASSSGPQQPQETQYF
TGCGCCAGCAGCTCGGGCCCTCAACAACCTCAAGAGACCCAGTACTTC
>TRBV5-4|TRBJ1-2|.|13|.
CASSDKANYGYTF
TGTGCCAGTTCGGACAAAGCTAACTATGGCTACACCTTC
>TRBV7-9|TRBJ2-7|many|14|.
CASSLFSRTDEQYF
TGTGCCAGCAGCTTGTTTTCCCGGACAGACGAGCAGTACTTC
>TRBV7-9|TRBJ2-2|few|14|.
CASSFWGRTGELFF
TGTGCCAGCAGTTTTTGGGGGCGAACCGGGGAGCTGTTTTTT
>TRBV30|TRBJ1-1|.|12|.
CAWSVGGPEAFF
TGTGCCTGGAGTGTCGGGGGCCCTGAAGCTTTCTTT
>TRBV6-2/TRBV6-3|TRBJ1-1|few|15|.
CASSVDRGRETEAFF
TGTGCCAGCAGTGTGGACCGGGGGCGAGAGACTGAAGCTTTCTTT
>TRBV6-5|TRBJ2-1|few|15|TRBD2
CASSSSGTSYNEQFF
TGTGCCAGCAGTTCCAGCGGGACCTCCTACAATGAGCAGTTCTTC
>TRBV3-1|TRBJ2-5|many|12|.
CASSRVEETQYF
TGTGCCAGCAGCCGGGTTGAAGAGACCCAGTACTTC
>TRBV5-1|TRBJ2-3|many|14|.
CASSSPASDDTQYF
TGCGCCAGCAGCTCCCCGGCCAGCGACGATACGCAGTATTTT
>TRBV7-7|TRBJ2-5|many|15|TRBD2
CASSLGSSGSETQYF
TGTGCCAGCAGCTTAGGGTCTAGCGGGAGCGAGACCCAGTACTTC
>TRBV12-3/TRBV12-4|TRBJ2-2|few|17|.
CASSLAGGVKDTGELFF
TGTGCCAGCAGTTTAGCCGGGGGCGTTAAGGACACCGGGGAGCTGTTTTTT
>TRBV10-3|TRBJ1-1|many|14|.
CAISESGGGTEAFF
TGTGCCATCAGTGAGTCAGGAGGGGGCACTGAAGCTTTCTTT
>TRBV30|TRBJ2-7|few|12|TRBD2
CAWRGLADEQYF
TGTGCCTGGAGGGGACTAGCGGACGAGCAGTACTTC